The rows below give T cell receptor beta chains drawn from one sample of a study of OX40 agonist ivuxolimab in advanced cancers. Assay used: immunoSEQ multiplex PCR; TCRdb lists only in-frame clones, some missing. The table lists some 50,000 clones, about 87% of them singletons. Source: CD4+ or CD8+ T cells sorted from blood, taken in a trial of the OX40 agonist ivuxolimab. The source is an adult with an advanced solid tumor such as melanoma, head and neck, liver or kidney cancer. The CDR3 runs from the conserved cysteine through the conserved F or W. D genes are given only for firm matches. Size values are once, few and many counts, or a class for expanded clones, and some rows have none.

CDR3 DNA: TGTGCCAGCTCATCACAAAGGACAGAAGAGACCCAGTACTTC
CDR3 protein: CASSSQRTEETQYF
D gene: -
clone size: -
V gene: TRBV18
J gene: TRBJ2-5

CDR3 DNA: TGCAGCGTACCAGGGGGCTCAACTAATGAAAAACTGTTTTTT
CDR3 protein: CSVPGGSTNEKLFF
D gene: TRBD1
clone size: -
V gene: TRBV29-1
J gene: TRBJ1-4

CDR3 DNA: TGTGCCAGCAGTTTAAGACAGGGCTACGAGCAGTACTTC
CDR3 protein: CASSLRQGYEQYF
D gene: TRBD1
clone size: -
V gene: TRBV27
J gene: TRBJ2-7

CDR3 DNA: TGCGCCAGCAGTCCTCACTCCAGCGGGGGATACAATGAGCAGTTCTTC
CDR3 protein: CASSPHSSGGYNEQFF
D gene: TRBD2
clone size: once
V gene: TRBV27
J gene: TRBJ2-1

CDR3 DNA: TGTGCCAGCAGCACTCACCGACTAGCGGGGGTCAATGAGCAGTTCTTC
CDR3 protein: CASSTHRLAGVNEQFF
D gene: TRBD2
clone size: -
V gene: TRBV14
J gene: TRBJ2-1

CDR3 DNA: TGCGCCAGCAGCCCCCTCGGGCAGGGAGACACCGGGGAGCTGTTTTTT
CDR3 protein: CASSPLGQGDTGELFF
D gene: -
clone size: -
V gene: TRBV5-1
J gene: TRBJ2-2

CDR3 DNA: TGTGCCAGCAGCTTAGCTCAGAGCTCTGGAAACACCATATATTTT
CDR3 protein: CASSLAQSSGNTIYF
D gene: -
clone size: -
V gene: TRBV7-9
J gene: TRBJ1-3

CDR3 DNA: TGTGCCAGTACCAGGACTAGCGGGAGGAGAGGCACAGATACGCAGTATTTT
CDR3 protein: CASTRTSGRRGTDTQYF
D gene: TRBD2
clone size: -
V gene: TRBV19
J gene: TRBJ2-3

CDR3 DNA: TGCGCCAGCAGCTTGGGGGCCTGGTCTGGGGCCAACGTCCTGACTTTC
CDR3 protein: CASSLGAWSGANVLTF
D gene: -
clone size: -
V gene: TRBV5-1
J gene: TRBJ2-6

CDR3 DNA: TGTGCCAGCAGCCCCCGGGCGGGGGGCTCCTACGAGCAGTACTTC
CDR3 protein: CASSPRAGGSYEQYF
D gene: TRBD2
clone size: -
V gene: TRBV7-2
J gene: TRBJ2-7

CDR3 DNA: TGTGCCAGCAGCGTCGGCTTAACCACCACAGATACGCAGTATTTT
CDR3 protein: CASSVGLTTTDTQYF
D gene: -
clone size: -
V gene: TRBV9
J gene: TRBJ2-3

CDR3 DNA: TGTGCCAGTACGGGGACCAGGGGAAATCAGCCCCAGCATTTT
CDR3 protein: CASTGTRGNQPQHF
D gene: -
clone size: -
V gene: TRBV19
J gene: TRBJ1-5

CDR3 DNA: TGTGCCAGCAGCTTACGTTCTAGCGGGATTAGTGTCGGGGTGACCCAGTACTTC
CDR3 protein: CASSLRSSGISVGVTQYF
D gene: TRBD2
clone size: -
V gene: TRBV7-2
J gene: TRBJ2-5

CDR3 DNA: TGTGCCAGCCGAAAGGACAGGATCTATGGCTACACCTTC
CDR3 protein: CASRKDRIYGYTF
D gene: TRBD1
clone size: -
V gene: TRBV6-6
J gene: TRBJ1-2

CDR3 DNA: TGTGCCAGCAGCTCGTGGACTAGCGGACAGTACTTC
CDR3 protein: CASSSWTSGQYF
D gene: TRBD2
clone size: -
V gene: TRBV11-2
J gene: TRBJ2-7

CDR3 DNA: TGCGCCAGCAGCTTGCGAATCCCAACGGCAAGGACAGCCTACGAGCAGTACTTC
CDR3 protein: CASSLRIPTARTAYEQYF
D gene: -
clone size: -
V gene: TRBV5-1
J gene: TRBJ2-7

CDR3 DNA: TGTGCCAGTAGTATAGTAAGGGGGCTGAGGAATGAGCAGTTCTTC
CDR3 protein: CASSIVRGLRNEQFF
D gene: TRBD1
clone size: -
V gene: TRBV19
J gene: TRBJ2-1

CDR3 DNA: TGTGCCAGCAGCTTAGACAGGGGGGATGGCTACACCTTC
CDR3 protein: CASSLDRGDGYTF
D gene: TRBD1
clone size: -
V gene: TRBV7-8
J gene: TRBJ1-2

CDR3 DNA: TGTGCCAGCAGCTACAGCGGATCTAATGAAAAACTGTTTTTT
CDR3 protein: CASSYSGSNEKLFF
D gene: -
clone size: -
V gene: TRBV11-2
J gene: TRBJ1-4

CDR3 DNA: TGTGCCAGCAGTGCGGGGGAGACCCAGTACTTC
CDR3 protein: CASSAGETQYF
D gene: -
clone size: -
V gene: TRBV2
J gene: TRBJ2-5

CDR3 DNA: TGTGCCAGCAGCCCCCCGAAGGGGGACGAGCAGTACTTC
CDR3 protein: CASSPPKGDEQYF
D gene: -
clone size: -
V gene: TRBV7-8
J gene: TRBJ2-7

CDR3 DNA: TGTGCCAGCAGAGAGTCGGAGGCCCGAATGGGTCAGCCCCAGCATTTT
CDR3 protein: CASRESEARMGQPQHF
D gene: -
clone size: -
V gene: TRBV2
J gene: TRBJ1-5

CDR3 DNA: TGTGCCAGCAGACGGGAACAGGGATTGAACACTGAAGCTTTCTTT
CDR3 protein: CASRREQGLNTEAFF
D gene: -
clone size: -
V gene: TRBV6-1
J gene: TRBJ1-1

CDR3 DNA: TGTGCCAGCAGTTCCATGCCACTAGCGGGGGGACTCAATGAGCAGTTCTTC
CDR3 protein: CASSSMPLAGGLNEQFF
D gene: TRBD2
clone size: -
V gene: TRBV28
J gene: TRBJ2-1

CDR3 DNA: TGTGCCAGCTCCGCTACGGACGGTTATAATGAGCAGTTCTTC
CDR3 protein: CASSATDGYNEQFF
D gene: -
clone size: -
V gene: TRBV18
J gene: TRBJ2-1

CDR3 DNA: TGTGCCAGCAGCGCCTTCATTAGGGGAGTTGCGGGCTACACCTTC
CDR3 protein: CASSAFIRGVAGYTF
D gene: -
clone size: -
V gene: TRBV7-2
J gene: TRBJ1-2

CDR3 DNA: TGTGCCAGCAGCCAATTCCCCTGGGCGGGAGGGTATCCGTTCTTC
CDR3 protein: CASSQFPWAGGYPFF
D gene: TRBD2
clone size: -
V gene: TRBV14
J gene: TRBJ2-1

CDR3 DNA: TGTGCCAGCAGTTACTCAGTCAGGGGAAATACCGGGCAGTTCTTC
CDR3 protein: CASSYSVRGNTGQFF
D gene: -
clone size: -
V gene: TRBV6-5
J gene: TRBJ2-1

CDR3 DNA: TGTGCCAGCAGCTTGCAGGGAGGCAAAAACATTCAGTACTTC
CDR3 protein: CASSLQGGKNIQYF
D gene: -
clone size: -
V gene: TRBV5-4
J gene: TRBJ2-4

CDR3 DNA: TGTGCCAGTAGTTTTCCGGGACAGGGCTACGAGCAGTACTTC
CDR3 protein: CASSFPGQGYEQYF
D gene: TRBD1
clone size: -
V gene: TRBV19
J gene: TRBJ2-7

CDR3 DNA: TGTGCCAGCAGCTCCGGGACTAGCGGGCCCAATGAGCAGTTCTTC
CDR3 protein: CASSSGTSGPNEQFF
D gene: TRBD2
clone size: -
V gene: TRBV6-6
J gene: TRBJ2-1

CDR3 DNA: TGCGCCAGCAGCTTGGGGACAGCCCTTAGCACAGATACGCAGTATTTT
CDR3 protein: CASSLGTALSTDTQYF
D gene: -
clone size: once
V gene: TRBV5-1
J gene: TRBJ2-3

CDR3 DNA: TGTGCCAGCAGCTTAGCGCTTCAGGGAGGGAACACTGAAGCTTTCTTT
CDR3 protein: CASSLALQGGNTEAFF
D gene: -
clone size: -
V gene: TRBV7-9
J gene: TRBJ1-1

CDR3 DNA: TGTGCCAGCAGTTTAGACAGGGGTGAGCAGTACTTC
CDR3 protein: CASSLDRGEQYF
D gene: TRBD1
clone size: -
V gene: TRBV7-8
J gene: TRBJ2-7

CDR3 DNA: TGTGCCAGCAGTTTTCTAGCGGGAGGGGCCACAGATACGCAGTATTTT
CDR3 protein: CASSFLAGGATDTQYF
D gene: TRBD2
clone size: -
V gene: TRBV27
J gene: TRBJ2-3

CDR3 DNA: TGTGCCAGCAGCCCGACACAGGGGGCAGGAGGCTACAATGAGCAGTTCTTC
CDR3 protein: CASSPTQGAGGYNEQFF
D gene: TRBD1
clone size: -
V gene: TRBV5-4
J gene: TRBJ2-1

CDR3 DNA: TGTGCCAGCAGGCCGGGAAATAAGGGCTATGGCTACACCTTC
CDR3 protein: CASRPGNKGYGYTF
D gene: -
clone size: -
V gene: TRBV28
J gene: TRBJ1-2

CDR3 DNA: TGTGCCGGCAGGGGGGAGCCGAATTCACCCCTCCACTTT
CDR3 protein: CAGRGEPNSPLHF
D gene: TRBD1
clone size: -
V gene: TRBV30
J gene: TRBJ1-6

CDR3 DNA: TGTGCCAGCAGCATTAGCGGGACCACCTACGAGCAGTACTTC
CDR3 protein: CASSISGTTYEQYF
D gene: TRBD2
clone size: -
V gene: TRBV7-2
J gene: TRBJ2-7

CDR3 DNA: TGTGCCAGTAGTGATGGACTAGCGAAATCAGTTTACGAGCAGTACTTC
CDR3 protein: CASSDGLAKSVYEQYF
D gene: TRBD2
clone size: -
V gene: TRBV19
J gene: TRBJ2-7

CDR3 DNA: TGTGCCAGCAGTAAGGGACTAGCGGGAGTGGAGACCCAGTACTTC
CDR3 protein: CASSKGLAGVETQYF
D gene: TRBD2
clone size: -
V gene: TRBV6-5
J gene: TRBJ2-5

CDR3 DNA: TGTGCCAGCAGCGTACTATCAGGGGATGACATTCAGTACTTC
CDR3 protein: CASSVLSGDDIQYF
D gene: -
clone size: -
V gene: TRBV9
J gene: TRBJ2-4

CDR3 DNA: TGTGCCAGTAGGGGGGCACAGGTTAAGTGGTCCTACGAGCAGTACTTC
CDR3 protein: CASRGAQVKWSYEQYF
D gene: -
clone size: -
V gene: TRBV2
J gene: TRBJ2-7

CDR3 DNA: TGTGCCAGCAGCGACTATGGGGGGCCCAGCACAGATACGCAGTATTTT
CDR3 protein: CASSDYGGPSTDTQYF
D gene: -
clone size: few
V gene: TRBV14
J gene: TRBJ2-3

CDR3 DNA: TGCGCCAGCAGCTTAGGGGGCTGGGACACTGAAGCTTTCTTT
CDR3 protein: CASSLGGWDTEAFF
D gene: TRBD1
clone size: -
V gene: TRBV5-1
J gene: TRBJ1-1

CDR3 DNA: TGTGCCAGCAGCCCCGGACAGGGGAATTCACCCCTCCACTTT
CDR3 protein: CASSPGQGNSPLHF
D gene: TRBD1
clone size: few
V gene: TRBV6-1
J gene: TRBJ1-6

CDR3 DNA: TGTGCCAGCAGCGAAGGGACAGGGATCAACGAGCAGTACTTC
CDR3 protein: CASSEGTGINEQYF
D gene: TRBD1
clone size: few
V gene: TRBV6-4
J gene: TRBJ2-7

CDR3 DNA: TGTGCCAGCAGCTTGACGGGACAGGGATCCAATGAGCAGTTCTTC
CDR3 protein: CASSLTGQGSNEQFF
D gene: TRBD1
clone size: once
V gene: TRBV7-6
J gene: TRBJ2-1

CDR3 DNA: TGTGCCAGCAGCCAAGTCGGGCGGACACGAAATATGAACACTGAAGCTTTCTTT
CDR3 protein: CASSQVGRTRNMNTEAFF
D gene: -
clone size: -
V gene: TRBV14
J gene: TRBJ1-1

CDR3 DNA: TGTGCCAGCAGTTTCACTAACCCAAACTTCAACGAGCAGTACTTC
CDR3 protein: CASSFTNPNFNEQYF
D gene: -
clone size: -
V gene: TRBV6-6
J gene: TRBJ2-7

CDR3 DNA: TGCGCCAGCAGTTACCGGGACACGGCCTACAATGAGCAGTTCTTC
CDR3 protein: CASSYRDTAYNEQFF
D gene: -
clone size: -
V gene: TRBV5-1
J gene: TRBJ2-1

CDR3 DNA: TGTGCCAGCAGCTTTACTAGCGGGGGATACAATGAGCAGTTCTTC
CDR3 protein: CASSFTSGGYNEQFF
D gene: TRBD2
clone size: few
V gene: TRBV5-4
J gene: TRBJ2-1

CDR3 DNA: TGTGTCAGAAGCCCGACCCTAGCCAAAAACATTCAGTACTTC
CDR3 protein: CVRSPTLAKNIQYF
D gene: -
clone size: -
V gene: TRBV7-5
J gene: TRBJ2-4

CDR3 DNA: TGTGCCAGCAGCTCTAGCGGGAGTGATAATGAGCAGTTCTTC
CDR3 protein: CASSSSGSDNEQFF
D gene: TRBD2
clone size: -
V gene: TRBV11-3
J gene: TRBJ2-1

CDR3 DNA: TGTGCCAGCTCACCCCCCTTCCACACAGATACGCAGTATTTT
CDR3 protein: CASSPPFHTDTQYF
D gene: -
clone size: -
V gene: TRBV18
J gene: TRBJ2-3

CDR3 DNA: TGTGCCAGCGTTCCAGGCGGGAGCTCCTACAATGAGCAGTTCTTC
CDR3 protein: CASVPGGSSYNEQFF
D gene: TRBD2
clone size: -
V gene: TRBV7-2
J gene: TRBJ2-1

CDR3 DNA: TGTGCCAGCAGTTACGAGCTTTGGGGTCCCCAGCATTTT
CDR3 protein: CASSYELWGPQHF
D gene: -
clone size: once
V gene: TRBV6-5
J gene: TRBJ1-5

CDR3 DNA: TGTGCCAGCAGCTCCGGGGTAGCGGGGCGGAGCGGGGAGCTGTTTTTT
CDR3 protein: CASSSGVAGRSGELFF
D gene: TRBD2
clone size: -
V gene: TRBV7-2
J gene: TRBJ2-2